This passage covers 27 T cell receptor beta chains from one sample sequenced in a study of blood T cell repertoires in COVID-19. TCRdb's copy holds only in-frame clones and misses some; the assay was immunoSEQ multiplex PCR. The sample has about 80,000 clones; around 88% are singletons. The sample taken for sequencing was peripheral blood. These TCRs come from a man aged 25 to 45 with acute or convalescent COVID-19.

DNA of the CDR3: TGTGCCAGTAGTTCACAGGCTTACACTGAAGCTTTCTTT. Its protein is CASSSQAYTEAFF. The chain carries TRBV19 and TRBJ1-1; D perhaps matches TRBD1 (5 bases). The CDR3 length is 13 residues. Per the germline V gene, CDR1 is LNHDA and CDR2 is SQIVND (reference sequence). V was shortened by 5 bases and J by 3 bases, with 10 bases between the two germline ends.

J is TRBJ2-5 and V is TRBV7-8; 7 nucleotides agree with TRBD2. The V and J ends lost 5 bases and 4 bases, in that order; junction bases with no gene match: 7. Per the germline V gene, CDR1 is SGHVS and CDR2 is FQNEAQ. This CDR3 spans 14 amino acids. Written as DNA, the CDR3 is TGTGCCAGCAGCCTTAGAACGGGAGGAGAGACCCAGTACTTC. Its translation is CASSLRTGGETQYF.

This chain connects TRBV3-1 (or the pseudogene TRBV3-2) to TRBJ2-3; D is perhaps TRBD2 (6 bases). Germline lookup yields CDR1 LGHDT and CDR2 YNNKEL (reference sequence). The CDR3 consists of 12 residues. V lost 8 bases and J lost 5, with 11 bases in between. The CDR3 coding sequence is TGTGCCAGCGCGGGGTCGGGAGATACGCAGTATTTT. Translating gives CASAGSGDTQYF.

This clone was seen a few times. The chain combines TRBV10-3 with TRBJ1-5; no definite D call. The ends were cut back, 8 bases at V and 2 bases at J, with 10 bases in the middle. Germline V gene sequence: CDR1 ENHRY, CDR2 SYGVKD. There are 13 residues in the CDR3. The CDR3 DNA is TGTGCCATCGCGGGAGAGCGCAATCAGCCCCAGCATTTT. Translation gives CAIAGERNQPQHF.

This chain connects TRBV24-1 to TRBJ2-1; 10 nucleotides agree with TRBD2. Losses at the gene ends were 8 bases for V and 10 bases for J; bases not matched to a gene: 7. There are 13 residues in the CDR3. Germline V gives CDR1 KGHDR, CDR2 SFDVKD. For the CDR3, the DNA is TGTGCCACCACTAGCGGGAGTAGGGACGAGCAGTTCTTC. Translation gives CATTSGSRDEQFF.

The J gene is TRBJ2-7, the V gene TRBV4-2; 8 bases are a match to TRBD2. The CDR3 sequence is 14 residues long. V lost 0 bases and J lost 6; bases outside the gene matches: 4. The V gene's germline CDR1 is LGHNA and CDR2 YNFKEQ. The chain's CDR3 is CASSQDGTRPEQYF. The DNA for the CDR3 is TGTGCCAGCAGCCAAGACGGGACTAGGCCCGAGCAGTACTTC.

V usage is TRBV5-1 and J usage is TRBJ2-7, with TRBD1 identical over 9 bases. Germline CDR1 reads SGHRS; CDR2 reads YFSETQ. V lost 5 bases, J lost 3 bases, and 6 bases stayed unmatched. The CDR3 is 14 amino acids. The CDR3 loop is CASRSGTGIYEQYF. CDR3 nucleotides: TGCGCCAGCAGGAGCGGGACAGGGATCTACGAGCAGTACTTC.

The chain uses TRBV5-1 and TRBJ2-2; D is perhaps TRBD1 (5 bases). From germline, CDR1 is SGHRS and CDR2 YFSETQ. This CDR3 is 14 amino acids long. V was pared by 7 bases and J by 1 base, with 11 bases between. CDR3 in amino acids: CASCPTGNTGELFF. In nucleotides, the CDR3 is TGCGCCAGCTGCCCAACAGGGAACACCGGGGAGCTGTTTTTT.

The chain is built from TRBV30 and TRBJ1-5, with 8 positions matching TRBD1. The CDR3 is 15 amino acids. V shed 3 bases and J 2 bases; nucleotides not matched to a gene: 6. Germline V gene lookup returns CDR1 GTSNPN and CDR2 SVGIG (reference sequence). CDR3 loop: CAWSGQGPGNQPQHF. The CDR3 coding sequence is TGTGCCTGGAGCGGACAGGGTCCCGGCAATCAGCCCCAGCATTTT.

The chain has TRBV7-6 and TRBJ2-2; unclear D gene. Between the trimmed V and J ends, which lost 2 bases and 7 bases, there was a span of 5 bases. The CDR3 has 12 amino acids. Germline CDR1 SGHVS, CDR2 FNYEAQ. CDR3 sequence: CASSLPFGELFF. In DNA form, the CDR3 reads TGTGCCAGCAGCTTACCGTTCGGGGAGCTGTTTTTT.

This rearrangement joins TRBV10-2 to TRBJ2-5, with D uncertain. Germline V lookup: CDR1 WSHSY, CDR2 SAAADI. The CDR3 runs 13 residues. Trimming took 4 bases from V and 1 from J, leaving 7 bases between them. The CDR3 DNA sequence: TGCGCCAGCAGTGTTGGCGGCCAAGAGACCCAGTACTTC. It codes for CASSVGGQETQYF.

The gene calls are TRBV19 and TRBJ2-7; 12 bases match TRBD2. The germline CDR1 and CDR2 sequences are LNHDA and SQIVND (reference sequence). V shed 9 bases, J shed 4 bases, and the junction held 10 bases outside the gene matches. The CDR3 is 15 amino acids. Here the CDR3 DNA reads TGTGCCAGCATACGACTAGCGGGAGACCGGTACGAGCAGTACTTC. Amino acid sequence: CASIRLAGDRYEQYF.

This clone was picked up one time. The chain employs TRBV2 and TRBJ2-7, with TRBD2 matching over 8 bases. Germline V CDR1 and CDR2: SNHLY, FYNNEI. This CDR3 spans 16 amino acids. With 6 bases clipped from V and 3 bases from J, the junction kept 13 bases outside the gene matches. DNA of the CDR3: TGTGCCAGCAGCCCCGTCCCCAGCGGGAGTTACTACGAGCAGTACTTC. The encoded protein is CASSPVPSGSYYEQYF.

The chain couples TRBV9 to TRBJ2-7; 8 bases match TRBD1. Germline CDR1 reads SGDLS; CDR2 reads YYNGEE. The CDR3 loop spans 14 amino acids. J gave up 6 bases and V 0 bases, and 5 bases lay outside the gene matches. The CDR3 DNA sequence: TGTGCCAGCAGCGTAGCGGGGACAGGTATCGAGCAGTACTTC. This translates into CASSVAGTGIEQYF.

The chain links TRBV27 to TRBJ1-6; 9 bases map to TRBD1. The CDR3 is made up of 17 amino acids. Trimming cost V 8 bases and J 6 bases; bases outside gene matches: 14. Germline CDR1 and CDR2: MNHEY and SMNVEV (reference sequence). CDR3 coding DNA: TGTGCCAGCGGAGCCTTATATAGACAGGGGGGTAATTCACCCCTCCACTTT. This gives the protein CASGALYRQGGNSPLHF.

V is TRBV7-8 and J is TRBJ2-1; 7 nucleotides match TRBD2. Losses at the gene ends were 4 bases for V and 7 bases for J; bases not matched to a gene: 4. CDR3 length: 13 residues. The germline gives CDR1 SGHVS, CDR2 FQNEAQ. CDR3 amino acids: CASSWGSGNEQFF. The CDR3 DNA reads TGTGCCAGCAGCTGGGGTAGCGGGAATGAGCAGTTCTTC.

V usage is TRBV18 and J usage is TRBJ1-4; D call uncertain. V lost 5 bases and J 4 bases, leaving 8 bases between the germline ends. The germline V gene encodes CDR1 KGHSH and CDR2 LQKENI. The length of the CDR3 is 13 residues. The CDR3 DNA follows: TGTGCCAGCTCAGGCGGCCTTAATGAAAAACTGTTTTTT. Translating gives CASSGGLNEKLFF.

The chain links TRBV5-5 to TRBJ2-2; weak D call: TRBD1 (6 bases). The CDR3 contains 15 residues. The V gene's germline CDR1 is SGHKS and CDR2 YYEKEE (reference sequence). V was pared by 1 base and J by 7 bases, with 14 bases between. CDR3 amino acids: CASSLLAGVSGELFF. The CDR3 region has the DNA TGTGCCAGCAGCTTGCTGGCAGGGGTTAGCGGGGAGCTGTTTTTT.

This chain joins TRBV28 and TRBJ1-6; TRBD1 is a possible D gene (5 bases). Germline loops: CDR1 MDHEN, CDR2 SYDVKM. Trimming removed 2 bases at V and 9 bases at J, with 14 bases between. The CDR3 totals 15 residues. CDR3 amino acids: CASSLAQGASSPLHF. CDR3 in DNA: TGTGCCAGCAGTTTAGCCCAGGGTGCAAGTTCACCCCTCCACTTT. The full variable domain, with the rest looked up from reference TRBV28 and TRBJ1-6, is DVKVTQSSRYLVKRTGEKVFLECVQDMDHENMFWYRQDPGLGLRLIYFSYDVKMKEKGDIPEGYSVSREKKERFSLILESASTNQTSMYLCASSLAQGASSPLHFGNGTRLTVT.

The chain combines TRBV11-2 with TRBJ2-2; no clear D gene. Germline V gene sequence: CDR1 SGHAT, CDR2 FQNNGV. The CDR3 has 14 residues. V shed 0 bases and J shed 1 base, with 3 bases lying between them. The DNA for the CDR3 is TGTGCCAGCAGCTTAGAACAGAACACCGGGGAGCTGTTTTTT. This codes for CASSLEQNTGELFF.

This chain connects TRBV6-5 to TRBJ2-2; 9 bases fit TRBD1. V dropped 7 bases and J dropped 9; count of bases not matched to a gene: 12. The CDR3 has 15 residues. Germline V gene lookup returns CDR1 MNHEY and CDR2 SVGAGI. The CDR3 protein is CASTRLTGGQRELFF. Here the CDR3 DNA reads TGTGCCAGCACCCGCCTAACAGGGGGCCAGAGGGAGCTGTTTTTT.

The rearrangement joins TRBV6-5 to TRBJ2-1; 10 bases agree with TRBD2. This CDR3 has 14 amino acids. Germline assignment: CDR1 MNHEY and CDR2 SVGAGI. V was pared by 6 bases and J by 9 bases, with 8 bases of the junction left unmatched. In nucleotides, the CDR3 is TGTGCCAGCAGGCCAGCGGGGGGGGGCAGTGAGCAGTTCTTC. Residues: CASRPAGGGSEQFF.

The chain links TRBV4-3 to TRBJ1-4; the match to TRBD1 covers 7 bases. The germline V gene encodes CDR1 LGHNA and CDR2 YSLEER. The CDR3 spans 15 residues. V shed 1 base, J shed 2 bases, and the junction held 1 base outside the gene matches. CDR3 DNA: TGCGCCAGCAGCCAAGCGGGACAGACTAATGAAAAACTGTTTTTT. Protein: CASSQAGQTNEKLFF.

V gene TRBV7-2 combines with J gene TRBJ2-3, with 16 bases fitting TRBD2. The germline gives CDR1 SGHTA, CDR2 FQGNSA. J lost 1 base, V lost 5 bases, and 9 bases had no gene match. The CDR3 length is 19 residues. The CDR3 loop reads CASSHGTSGRAKGTDTQYF. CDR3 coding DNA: TGTGCCAGCAGCCATGGGACTAGCGGGAGGGCCAAGGGCACAGATACGCAGTATTTT. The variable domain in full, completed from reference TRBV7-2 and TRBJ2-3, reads GAGVSQSPSNKVTEKGKDVELRCDPISGHTALYWYRQSLGQGLEFLIYFQGNSAPDKSGLPSDRFSAERTGGSVSTLTIQRTQQEDSAVYLCASSHGTSGRAKGTDTQYFGPGTRLTVL.

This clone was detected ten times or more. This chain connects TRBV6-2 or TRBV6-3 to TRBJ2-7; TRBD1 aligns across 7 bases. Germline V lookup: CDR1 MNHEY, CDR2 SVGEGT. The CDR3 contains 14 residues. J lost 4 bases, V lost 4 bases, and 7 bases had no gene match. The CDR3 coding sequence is TGTGCCAGCAGTTCCACAGGGGATATATACGAGCAGTACTTC. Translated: CASSSTGDIYEQYF.

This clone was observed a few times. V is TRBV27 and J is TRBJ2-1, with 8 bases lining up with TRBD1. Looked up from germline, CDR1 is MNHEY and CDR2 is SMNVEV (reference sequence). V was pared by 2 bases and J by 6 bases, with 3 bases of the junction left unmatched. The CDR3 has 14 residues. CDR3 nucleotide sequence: TGTGCCAGCAGTTTAGACAGGGGTTCCAATGAGCAGTTCTTC. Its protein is CASSLDRGSNEQFF.

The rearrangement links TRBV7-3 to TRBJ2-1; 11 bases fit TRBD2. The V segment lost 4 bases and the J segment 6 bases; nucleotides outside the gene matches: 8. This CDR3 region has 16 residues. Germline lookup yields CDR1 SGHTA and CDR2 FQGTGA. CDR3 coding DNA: TGTGCCAGCAGCTCAGCTAGCGGGAGGAGTCTCAATGAGCAGTTCTTC. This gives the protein CASSSASGRSLNEQFF.